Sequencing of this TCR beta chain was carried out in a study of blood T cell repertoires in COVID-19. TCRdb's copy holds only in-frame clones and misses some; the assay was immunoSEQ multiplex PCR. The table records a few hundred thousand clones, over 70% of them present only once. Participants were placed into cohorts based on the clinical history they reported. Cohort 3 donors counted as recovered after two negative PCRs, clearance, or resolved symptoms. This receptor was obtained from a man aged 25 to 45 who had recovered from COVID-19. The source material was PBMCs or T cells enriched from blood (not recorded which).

This CDR3 reads CASSYSDSHYEQYF. Here the CDR3 DNA reads TGTGCCAGCAGTTACTCTGACTCCCACTACGAGCAGTACTTC. V gene TRBV6-6 combines with J gene TRBJ2-7; D not certain. The CDR3 runs to 14 residues. Trimming stripped 0 bases from V and 3 bases from J, with 9 bases between. CDR1 MNHNY and CDR2 SVGAGI come from the germline V gene (reference sequence).